What follows describes a single T cell receptor beta chain. Clones were sequenced by immunoSEQ multiplex PCR, and TCRdb holds only the in-frame ones, with some missing. The sample records 110,000 or so clones, over 65% being singletons. This entry belongs to a study of blood T cell repertoires in COVID-19. Germline V gene sequence: CDR1 SGHRS, CDR2 YFSETQ. Between the trimmed V and J ends, which lost 0 bases and 14 bases, there was a span of 13 bases. The CDR3 runs to 12 residues. The chain carries TRBV5-1 and TRBJ2-3; tentative D call: TRBD2 (7 bases). The source of this sequence is a woman aged 40 to 50 with acute or convalescent COVID-19. Sequenced material: peripheral blood. The CDR3 reads CASSLEWGGWYF. The CDR3 nucleotides are TGCGCCAGCAGCTTGGAATGGGGGGGCTGGTATTTT.